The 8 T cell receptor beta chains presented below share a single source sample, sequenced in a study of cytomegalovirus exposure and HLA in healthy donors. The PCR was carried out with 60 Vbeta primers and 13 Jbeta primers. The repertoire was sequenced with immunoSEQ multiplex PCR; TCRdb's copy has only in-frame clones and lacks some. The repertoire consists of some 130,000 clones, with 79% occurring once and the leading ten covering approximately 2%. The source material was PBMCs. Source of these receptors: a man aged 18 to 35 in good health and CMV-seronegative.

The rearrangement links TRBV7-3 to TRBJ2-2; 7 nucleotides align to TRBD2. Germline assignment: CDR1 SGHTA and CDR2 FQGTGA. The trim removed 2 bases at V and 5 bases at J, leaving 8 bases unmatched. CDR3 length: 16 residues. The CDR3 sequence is CASSLFGGSRTGELFF. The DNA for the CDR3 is TGTGCCAGCAGCTTATTCGGCGGGAGTCGGACCGGGGAGCTGTTTTTT.

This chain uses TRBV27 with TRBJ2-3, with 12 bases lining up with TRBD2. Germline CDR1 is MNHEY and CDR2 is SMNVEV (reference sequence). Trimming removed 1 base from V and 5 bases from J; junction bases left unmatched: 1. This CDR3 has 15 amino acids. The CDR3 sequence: CASSLWTSGEDTQYF. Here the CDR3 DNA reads TGTGCCAGCAGTTTATGGACTAGCGGGGAAGATACGCAGTATTTT.

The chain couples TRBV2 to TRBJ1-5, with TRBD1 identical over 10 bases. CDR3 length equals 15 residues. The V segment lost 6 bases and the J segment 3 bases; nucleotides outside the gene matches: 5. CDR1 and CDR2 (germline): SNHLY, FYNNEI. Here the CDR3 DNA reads TGTGCCAGCAGGGGGACAGGGGCAAACAATCAGCCCCAGCATTTT. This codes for CASRGTGANNQPQHF.

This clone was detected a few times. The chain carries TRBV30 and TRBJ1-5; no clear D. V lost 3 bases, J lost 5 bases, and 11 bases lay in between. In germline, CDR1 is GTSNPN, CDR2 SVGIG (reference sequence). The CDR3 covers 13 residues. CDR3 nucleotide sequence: TGTGCCTGGAGCAGCTCCCGGGATCAGCCCCAGCATTTT. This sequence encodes CAWSSSRDQPQHF.

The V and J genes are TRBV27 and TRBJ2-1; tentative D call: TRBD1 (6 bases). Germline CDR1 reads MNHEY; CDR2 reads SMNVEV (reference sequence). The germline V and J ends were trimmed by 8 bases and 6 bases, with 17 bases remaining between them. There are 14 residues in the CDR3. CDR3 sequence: CASQGQNSFNEQFF. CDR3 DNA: TGTGCCAGCCAAGGACAGAATAGCTTCAATGAGCAGTTCTTC.

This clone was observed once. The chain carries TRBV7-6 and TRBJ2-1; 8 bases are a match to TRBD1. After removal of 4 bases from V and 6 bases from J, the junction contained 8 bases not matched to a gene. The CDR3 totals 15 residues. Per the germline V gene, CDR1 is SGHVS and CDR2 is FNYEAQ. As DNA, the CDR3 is TGTGCCAGCAGCTCCAGACAGGGGACCGTCAATGAGCAGTTCTTC. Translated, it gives CASSSRQGTVNEQFF. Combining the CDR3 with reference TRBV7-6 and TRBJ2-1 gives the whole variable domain GAGVSQSPRYKVTKRGQDVALRCDPISGHVSLYWYRQALGQGPEFLTYFNYEAQQDKSGLPNDRFSAERPEGSISTLTIQRTEQRDSAMYRCASSSRQGTVNEQFFGPGTRLTVL.

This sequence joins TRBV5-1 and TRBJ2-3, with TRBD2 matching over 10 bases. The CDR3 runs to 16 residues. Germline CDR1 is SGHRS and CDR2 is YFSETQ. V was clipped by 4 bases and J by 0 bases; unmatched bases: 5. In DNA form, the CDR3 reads TGCGCCAGCAGCCCTGGACTAGCGGCTAGCACAGATACGCAGTATTTT. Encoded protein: CASSPGLAASTDTQYF.

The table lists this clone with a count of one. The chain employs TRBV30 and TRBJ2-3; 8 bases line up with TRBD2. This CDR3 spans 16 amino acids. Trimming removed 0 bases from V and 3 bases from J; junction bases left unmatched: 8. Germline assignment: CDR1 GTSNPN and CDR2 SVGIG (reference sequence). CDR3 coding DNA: TGTGCCTGGAGTGTACTCAGCGGGAGTTTTACAGATACGCAGTATTTT. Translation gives CAWSVLSGSFTDTQYF.